Following are 4 T cell receptor beta chains from one sample sequenced in a study of cytomegalovirus exposure and HLA in healthy donors. Assay used: immunoSEQ multiplex PCR; TCRdb lists only in-frame clones, some missing. The sample includes fewer than 350,000 clones, around 87% of them seen just once. Sequencing used PBMCs. These receptors originate from a woman younger than 35 in good health and CMV-seronegative.

The V and J genes are TRBV15 and TRBJ1-5; D is unclear. Per the germline V gene, CDR1 is LNHNV and CDR2 is YYDKDF (reference sequence). Trimming took 8 bases from V and 11 from J, leaving 16 bases between them. The CDR3 consists of 12 residues. The CDR3 protein is CATETAGGTQHF. Here the CDR3 DNA reads TGTGCCACCGAAACGGCGGGCGGGACCCAGCATTTT.

The chain is built from TRBV19 and TRBJ2-5; 7 bases map to TRBD1. CDR3 size: 15 residues. The germline CDR1 and CDR2 sequences are LNHDA and SQIVND (reference sequence). V gave up 3 bases and J gave up 7 bases; unmatched junction bases: 11. The chain's CDR3 is CASSITGQQKRTQYF. CDR3 coding DNA: TGTGCCAGTAGTATTACGGGACAGCAGAAAAGGACCCAGTACTTC. Filled out from reference TRBV19 and TRBJ2-5, the complete variable domain reads DGGITQSPKYLFRKEGQNVTLSCEQNLNHDAMYWYRQDPGQGLRLIYYSQIVNDFQKGDIAEGYSVSREKKESFPLTVTSAQKNPTAFYLCASSITGQQKRTQYFGPGTRLLVL.

The CDR3 DNA is TGTGCCAGCAGCCCCGGGCTCCGGAGGTACGAGCAGTACTTC. Its protein product is CASSPGLRRYEQYF. V is TRBV11-2 and J is TRBJ2-7; D possibly corresponds to TRBD2 (5 bases). CDR1 and CDR2 from the germline V gene are SGHAT and FQNNGV. The CDR3 spans 14 residues. Trimming left V 5 bases short and J 4 bases short, with 15 bases between.

DNA of the CDR3: TGTGCCAGCAGTGCGGGACAGACTAATCAGCCCCAGCATTTT. Protein sequence: CASSAGQTNQPQHF. The rearrangement links TRBV6-1 to TRBJ1-5, with TRBD1 identical over 7 bases. Trimming took 4 bases from V and 4 from J; bases not matched to a gene: 4. The CDR3 is 14 amino acids. The V gene's germline CDR1 is MNHNS and CDR2 SASEGT.